The 27 T cell receptor beta chains presented below share a single source sample, sequenced in a study of post-analysis software for immune sequencing data. The library was made from cDNA and included unique molecular identifiers. TCRdb independently ran MiXCR on the PCR reads; one entry per CDR3 protein. The profile covers hundreds of thousands of distinct CDR3 sequences, with roughly 38% appearing a single time and roughly an eighth taken by the ten largest. Their recognized antigens are unknown. Study results and caveats: Patients used a few TRBV segments, including TRBV5-6, TRBV5-1 and TRBV20-1, more often than controls.

The sequencing sample was made of blood. The receptors come from a girl aged 5-17 years with multiple sclerosis.

In this sample, this clonotype turned up a few times. This sequence joins TRBV4-1 and TRBJ2-1, with D unclear. The CDR3 runs 17 residues. Trimming cost V 5 bases and J 0 bases, with 17 bases left between them. Germline V gives CDR1 MGHRA, CDR2 YSYEKL. The DNA for the CDR3 is TGCGCCAGCAGCTTTCTCTCCGTCCCGAGCTCCTACAATGAGCAGTTCTTC. Its translation: CASSFLSVPSSYNEQFF.

The chain employs TRBV4-1 and TRBJ1-4; no reliable D call. The germline V gene encodes CDR1 MGHRA and CDR2 YSYEKL. CDR3 size: 15 residues. Trimming removed 1 base at V and 8 bases at J, with 14 bases between. In DNA form, the CDR3 reads TGCGCCAGCAGCCAAGGTCCGGGAAAGCGGGAAAAACTGTTTTTT. Translating it yields CASSQGPGKREKLFF.

This chain joins TRBV7-2 and TRBJ2-7, with D uncertain. Germline values: CDR1 SGHTA, CDR2 FQGNSA. Trimming removed 5 bases at V and 0 bases at J, with 11 bases between. CDR3 length: 14 amino acids. CDR3 in amino acids: CASSRYLSSYEQYF. CDR3 sequence (DNA): TGTGCCAGCAGCCGATACTTGAGCTCCTACGAGCAGTACTTC.

The table lists this clonotype with a few counts. The V call is TRBV20-1, the J call TRBJ2-3; maybe TRBD1 (6 bases). The V gene lost 1 base and the J gene lost 4 bases, with 21 bases spanning the gap. This CDR3 has 17 amino acids. In germline, CDR1 is DFQATT, CDR2 SNEGSKA (reference sequence). CDR3 nucleotides: TGCAGTGCTAGAGCTTTCCGGGACAAAAGTCGAGCAGATACGCAGTATTTT. Translated, it gives CSARAFRDKSRADTQYF.

This clonotype has only a few counts. The rearrangement joins TRBV7-8 to TRBJ2-7, with D perhaps TRBD1 (6 bases). Germline values: CDR1 SGHVS, CDR2 FQNEAQ. V gave up 5 bases and J gave up 4 bases, with 18 bases separating them. The CDR3 sequence is 15 residues long. CDR3 sequence (DNA): TGTGCCAGCAGCCCCGTCCGACGGACAGTTTACGAGCAGTACTTC. Its translation: CASSPVRRTVYEQYF.

The sample holds a few counts of this clonotype. This chain links TRBV18 with TRBJ2-5, with 9 bases aligning to TRBD1. The germline V gene encodes CDR1 KGHSH and CDR2 LQKENI. J lost 11 bases, V lost 2 bases, and 12 bases had no gene match. CDR3 length: 15 amino acids. CDR3 in amino acids: CASSPWTGDALEQYF. The CDR3 DNA is TGTGCCAGCTCACCATGGACAGGGGACGCTTTGGAGCAGTACTTC.

V is TRBV20-1 and J is TRBJ2-1; 15 nucleotides align to TRBD2. This CDR3 has 14 amino acids. J gave up 7 bases and V 4 bases, and 2 bases lay outside the gene matches. Germline lookup yields CDR1 DFQATT and CDR2 SNEGSKA (reference sequence). CDR3 region: CSATGTSGRNEQFF. The CDR3 DNA reads as TGCAGTGCTACAGGGACTAGCGGGAGGAATGAGCAGTTCTTC.

This clonotype was detected ten times or more. A much larger clone lies a single base off, so this may be a read error. This chain links TRBV20-1 with TRBJ2-7; 7 bases are a match to TRBD2. Germline lookup yields CDR1 DFQATT and CDR2 SNEGSKA (reference sequence). J gave up 3 bases and V 0 bases, and 8 bases lay outside the gene matches. This CDR3 has 15 residues. CDR3 bases: TGCAGTGCTAGAGATCTCGAAGGGGAGGGCTACGAGCAGTACTTC. It specifies CSARDLEGEGYEQYF.

V usage is TRBV15 and J usage is TRBJ2-3; 8 bases line up with TRBD1. Germline-derived CDR1 and CDR2 are LNHNV and YYDKDF (reference sequence). This CDR3 is built from 16 residues. V shed 4 bases, J shed 6 bases, and the junction held 12 bases outside the gene matches. In DNA form, the CDR3 reads TGTGCCACCAGCACGCAGACAGGGGAAATTGGGGATACGCAGTATTTT. Protein: CATSTQTGEIGDTQYF.

This clonotype occurred a few times. The chain carries TRBV5-8 and TRBJ2-1; possibly TRBD1 or TRBD2 for D (5 bases each). Germline-derived CDR1 and CDR2 are SGHTS and YDEGEE. This CDR3 has 14 residues. V was pared by 2 bases and J by 9 bases, with 15 bases between. The DNA of the CDR3 is TGTGCCAGCAGCTTAGGGACGTGGGAAGGTGAGCAGTTCTTC. Its protein product is CASSLGTWEGEQFF.

The genes are TRBV4-1 and TRBJ2-7, with TRBD1 matching 7 bases. Trimming removed 2 bases from V and 2 bases from J; junction bases left unmatched: 6. The CDR3 length is 15 residues. Germline CDR1 and CDR2: MGHRA and YSYEKL. The CDR3 region has the DNA TGCGCCAGCAGCCAACGTCTGACAGGGACCTACGAGCAGTACTTC. Its translation: CASSQRLTGTYEQYF.

This clonotype was recorded once. This chain links TRBV20-1 with TRBJ2-1, with 14 bases identical to TRBD2. Germline V lookup: CDR1 DFQATT, CDR2 SNEGSKA (reference sequence). The CDR3 totals 21 residues. The junction had 16 bases not matched to a gene; V was cut back by 2 bases and J by 1 base. CDR3 in amino acids: CSARTSLRTSGGRKSYNEQFF. CDR3 bases: TGCAGTGCTAGAACTTCTTTGAGGACTAGCGGGGGGAGGAAGTCCTACAATGAGCAGTTCTTC.

This clonotype appeared a few times. J is TRBJ2-3 and V is TRBV5-1; 7 bases are a match to TRBD2. Germline V gene data show CDR1 as SGHRS and CDR2 as YFSETQ. V lost 3 bases and J lost 3; bases outside the gene matches: 10. CDR3 size: 16 residues. CDR3 DNA: TGCGCCAGCAGCTCCCGAGGAGCGGGGCTGACAGATACGCAGTATTTT. The encoded protein is CASSSRGAGLTDTQYF.

The chain couples TRBV5-5 to TRBJ1-3; no definite D call. Trimming left V 4 bases short and J 1 base short, with 12 bases between. Germline CDR1 is SGHKS and CDR2 is YYEKEE (reference sequence). This CDR3 spans 15 amino acids. The CDR3 loop reads CASSPVSGSGNTIYF. CDR3 DNA sequence: TGTGCCAGCAGCCCGGTGTCGGGGTCTGGAAACACCATATATTTT.

This clonotype was seen just once. The V and J genes are TRBV20-1 and TRBJ2-3; 8 positions match TRBD2. CDR3 size: 15 residues. CDR1 is DFQATT, CDR2 SNEGSKA, per germline (reference sequence). V was pared by 5 bases and J by 2 bases, with 9 bases of the junction left unmatched. The CDR3 sequence is CSAENRGGFTDTQYF. The CDR3 DNA sequence: TGCAGTGCTGAAAACCGGGGGGGGTTCACAGATACGCAGTATTTT.

V is TRBV5-1 and J is TRBJ2-7; the match to TRBD2 covers 7 bases. CDR3 length: 15 amino acids. Germline CDR1 reads SGHRS; CDR2 reads YFSETQ. V dropped 4 bases and J dropped 1; count of bases not matched to a gene: 8. The CDR3 DNA is TGCGCCAGCAGCGTATGGCAGGGAGGGTCCTACGAGCAGTACTTC. The encoded protein is CASSVWQGGSYEQYF. The full variable domain, with the rest looked up from reference TRBV5-1 and TRBJ2-7, is KAGVTQTPRYLIKTRGQQVTLSCSPISGHRSVSWYQQTPGQGLQFLFEYFSETQRNKGNFPGRFSGRQFSNSRSEMNVSTLELGDSALYLCASSVWQGGSYEQYFGPGTRLTVT.

This clonotype was seen a few times. The V gene is TRBV10-2, the J gene TRBJ2-1; 7 positions agree with TRBD1. This CDR3 spans 15 amino acids. Losses at the gene ends were 4 bases for V and 1 base for J; bases not matched to a gene: 4. CDR1 is WSHSY and CDR2 is SAAADI in the germline V gene. CDR3 loop: CASSGLDRSYNEQFF. CDR3 DNA: TGCGCCAGCAGTGGGCTGGACAGGTCCTACAATGAGCAGTTCTTC.

This chain joins TRBV7-9 and TRBJ1-5; 10 bases fit TRBD1. This CDR3 has 17 residues. Per the germline V gene, CDR1 is SEHNR and CDR2 is FQNEAQ (reference sequence). Trimming removed 5 bases from V and 3 bases from J; junction bases left unmatched: 10. This CDR3 reads CASSLGQGTRANQPQHF. The CDR3 DNA reads TGTGCCAGCAGCCTGGGACAGGGGACCAGAGCCAATCAGCCCCAGCATTTT.

This clonotype has ten or more counts. The chain carries TRBV12-3 or TRBV12-4 and TRBJ2-1, with 12 bases aligning to TRBD2. This CDR3 is built from 15 residues. The V and J ends lost 5 bases and 7 bases, in that order; junction bases with no gene match: 6. The CDR3 nucleotides are TGTGCCAGCAGTCCCCTAGCGGGGGGGAGGAATGAGCAGTTCTTC. Translated: CASSPLAGGRNEQFF.

This clonotype has a handful of counts. The rearrangement links TRBV7-3 to TRBJ2-3, with D possibly being TRBD1 (6 bases). The ends were cut back, 5 bases at V and 1 base at J, with 19 bases in the middle. The length of the CDR3 is 17 residues. Germline V gene data show CDR1 as SGHTA and CDR2 as FQGTGA. CDR3 loop: CASSPGLSGDGTDTQYF. The CDR3 DNA follows: TGTGCCAGCAGCCCAGGCCTATCAGGGGATGGCACAGATACGCAGTATTTT.

This clonotype was detected only a few times. The rearrangement links TRBV3-1 to TRBJ2-1; D gene unclear. CDR3 length equals 15 residues. V was cut by 1 base and J by 1 base, with 8 bases left in between. The V gene's germline CDR1 is LGHDT and CDR2 YNNKEL (reference sequence). CDR3 protein: CASSQGRLSYNEQFF. In DNA form, the CDR3 reads TGTGCCAGCAGCCAAGGCAGGTTGTCCTACAATGAGCAGTTCTTC.

The chain joins TRBV20-1 to TRBJ1-2; no clear D gene. This CDR3 region has 11 residues. Per the germline V gene, CDR1 is DFQATT and CDR2 is SNEGSKA (reference sequence). V dropped 4 bases and J dropped 4 bases, with 7 bases sitting between them. CDR3 in amino acids: CSAIVPYGYTF. The CDR3 DNA is TGCAGTGCTATCGTCCCCTATGGCTACACCTTC.

This clonotype occurred a few times. The rearrangement uses TRBV10-2 and TRBJ2-5; TRBD2 matches at 12 bases. Germline CDR1 WSHSY, CDR2 SAAADI. This CDR3 spans 13 amino acids. The ends lost 8 bases at V and 5 bases at J; junction bases unmatched: 3. The CDR3 spells CASSGLAGETQYF. Here the CDR3 DNA reads TGCGCCAGCTCCGGACTAGCGGGGGAGACCCAGTACTTC.

This clonotype was picked up many times. The V call is TRBV20-1, the J call TRBJ1-2; no firm D call. V lost 5 bases, J lost 2 bases, and 9 bases lay in between. There are 12 residues in the CDR3. Looked up from germline, CDR1 is DFQATT and CDR2 is SNEGSKA (reference sequence). The chain's CDR3 is CSAFRPNYGYTF. In nucleotides, the CDR3 is TGCAGTGCTTTTCGGCCAAACTATGGCTACACCTTC.

The gene calls are TRBV29-1 and TRBJ1-2; 9 positions match TRBD1. Per the germline V gene, CDR1 is SQVTM and CDR2 is ANQGSEA. With V trimmed by 7 bases and J by 4 bases, 4 bases remained unmatched. This CDR3 contains 12 residues. DNA for the CDR3: TGCAGCGCGGCGGGACAGGGCTATGGCTACACCTTC. This encodes CSAAGQGYGYTF. Variable domain in full (rest from reference TRBV29-1 and TRBJ1-2): SAVISQKPSRDICQRGTSLTIQCQVDSQVTMMFWYRQQPGQSLTLIATANQGSEATYESGFVIDKFPISRPNLTFSTLTVSNMSPEDSSIYLCSAAGQGYGYTFGSGTRLTVV.

This clonotype was counted a few times. The J gene is TRBJ1-2, the V gene TRBV12-3 or TRBV12-4; weak D call: TRBD1 (5 bases). Between the trimmed V and J ends, which lost 1 base and 6 bases, there was a span of 9 bases. CDR3 length: 13 amino acids. The CDR3: CASSLGGENGYTF. The CDR3 nucleotides read TGTGCCAGCAGTTTAGGGGGGGAGAATGGCTACACCTTC.

The chain uses TRBV5-1 and TRBJ2-1; D not certain. Trimming stripped 4 bases from V and 0 bases from J, with 14 bases between. This CDR3 spans 16 amino acids. Germline lookup yields CDR1 SGHRS and CDR2 YFSETQ. The CDR3 reads CASSGTASSSYNEQFF. The CDR3 DNA sequence: TGCGCCAGCAGCGGAACTGCCTCGAGCTCCTACAATGAGCAGTTCTTC.